The 15 T cell receptor beta chains listed next were all sequenced from one sample in a study of a mutant IDH1 vaccine in newly diagnosed glioma. For these receptors, no antigen is known. Profiled with immunoSEQ multiplex PCR; TCRdb holds only in-frame clones, not every one. The sample includes fewer than 75,000 clones, roughly 83% of them seen just once. Noted time point: week 11, during vaccination. Each dose of the vaccine consisted of 300 ug of mutant IDH1 20-mer peptide, with topical imiquimod. The sample consisted of PBMCs, taken from a glioma patient whose treatment included an IDH1 peptide vaccine. The origin of the receptors is a woman aged 50 to 60 with glioma.

This clone was counted between two and nine times. CDR3 sequence reads: CASSVNPGTGKSPGNTIYF. CDR3 DNA sequence: TGTGCCAGCAGCGTAAACCCGGGCACAGGGAAAAGCCCTGGAAACACCATATATTTT. V gene TRBV9 combines with J gene TRBJ1-3; weak D call: TRBD1 (6 bases). This CDR3 comprises 19 residues. Trimming cost V 1 base and J 2 bases, with 22 bases left between them. Germline CDR1 SGDLS, CDR2 YYNGEE.

The chain joins TRBV9 to TRBJ2-7; 9 nucleotides align to TRBD1. Germline V gene lookup returns CDR1 SGDLS and CDR2 YYNGEE. Trimming at V came to 4 bases and at J to 5 bases, leaving 7 bases not matched to a gene. CDR3 length equals 14 residues. CDR3 coding DNA: TGTGCCAGCAGCCCATGGGACAGGGCCGACGAGCAGTACTTC. Its translation: CASSPWDRADEQYF. Variable domain in full (rest from reference TRBV9 and TRBJ2-7): DSGVTQTPKHLITATGQRVTLRCSPRSGDLSVYWYQQSLDQGLQFLIQYYNGEERAKGNILERFSAQQFPDLHSELNLSSLELGDSALYFCASSPWDRADEQYFGPGTRLTVT.

The genes are TRBV6-5 and TRBJ1-2; D gene ambiguous. Germline values: CDR1 MNHEY, CDR2 SVGAGI. Trimming stripped 10 bases from V and 2 bases from J, with 14 bases between. There are 13 residues in the CDR3. This CDR3 reads CATSQGVNYGYTF. The CDR3 coding sequence is TGTGCCACTTCCCAAGGAGTAAACTATGGCTACACCTTC.

The chain is built from TRBV9 and TRBJ1-2, with D possibly TRBD1 on 5 matching bases. This CDR3 has 15 amino acids. CDR1 is SGDLS, CDR2 YYNGEE, per germline. Trimming took off 4 bases at V and 2 bases at J, with 15 bases between the two ends. CDR3 residues: CASSRDPRVNYGYTF. The CDR3 region has the DNA TGTGCCAGCAGCCGCGACCCCAGGGTAAACTATGGCTACACCTTC.

J is TRBJ1-2 and V is TRBV7-9, with D possibly TRBD1 on 6 matching bases. V was clipped by 9 bases and J by 7 bases, with 15 bases between them. This CDR3 comprises 12 residues. Germline assignment: CDR1 SEHNR and CDR2 FQNEAQ (reference sequence). The CDR3 DNA reads as TGTGCCAGTGGGCCGGGGGGGCCTGGCTACACCTTC. Translating it yields CASGPGGPGYTF.

The rearrangement uses TRBV5-8 and TRBJ1-4; D is ambiguous. CDR1 and CDR2 from the germline V gene are SGHTS and YDEGEE. V shed 2 bases and J shed 12 bases, with 11 bases lying between them. The CDR3 is 12 residues long. The DNA of the CDR3 is TGTGCCAGCAGCTTTAGGAGGATCGAACTGTTTTTT. Encoded protein: CASSFRRIELFF.

The chain links TRBV4-1 to TRBJ2-2; unclear D gene. The CDR3 runs to 12 residues. Trimming removed 3 bases at V and 3 bases at J, with 2 bases between. The germline V gene encodes CDR1 MGHRA and CDR2 YSYEKL. As DNA, the CDR3 is TGCGCCAGCAGCCATCACACCGGGGAGCTGTTTTTT. Translation: CASSHHTGELFF.

The rearrangement links TRBV5-4 to TRBJ1-2, with D possibly being TRBD1 (5 bases). This CDR3 has 17 residues. Germline-derived CDR1 and CDR2 are SGHNT and YYREEE (reference sequence). Trimming stripped 4 bases from V and 2 bases from J, with 21 bases between. CDR3 nucleotide sequence: TGTGCCAGCAGCCCGAAGCAGAGACAGCCTCTAAACTATGGCTACACCTTC. Translated: CASSPKQRQPLNYGYTF.

The CDR3 region is CASTATGRADSPLHF. Written as DNA, the CDR3 is TGCGCCAGTACAGCCACAGGCAGGGCGGATTCACCCCTCCACTTT. The rearrangement links TRBV5-1 to TRBJ1-6; TRBD1 is a possible D gene (5 bases). The CDR3 covers 15 residues. Trimming took 8 bases from V and 8 from J, leaving 20 bases between them. The germline gives CDR1 SGHRS, CDR2 YFSETQ.

This sequence joins TRBV10-3 and TRBJ1-2, with 9 bases identical to TRBD1. CDR1 is ENHRY and CDR2 is SYGVKD in the germline V gene. The CDR3 totals 16 residues. With V trimmed by 2 bases and J by 4 bases, 8 bases remained unmatched. This CDR3 is CAISERRDRDGYGYTF. The CDR3 DNA is TGTGCCATCAGTGAGCGACGGGACAGGGATGGCTATGGCTACACCTTC.

The chain couples TRBV15 to TRBJ2-3, with D tentatively TRBD2 (6 bases). V gave up 0 bases and J gave up 1 base, with 14 bases separating them. The CDR3 consists of 17 residues. Germline V gene sequence: CDR1 LNHNV, CDR2 YYDKDF (reference sequence). CDR3 nucleotides: TGTGCCACCAGCAGAGATCGGGGCGGGATGGGCACAGATACGCAGTATTTT. This translates into CATSRDRGGMGTDTQYF.

The rearrangement joins TRBV7-8 to TRBJ1-4; 7 bases match TRBD1. The CDR3 consists of 15 residues. Losses at the gene ends were 5 bases for V and 3 bases for J; bases not matched to a gene: 6. Germline lookup yields CDR1 SGHVS and CDR2 FQNEAQ. The CDR3 spells CASSNPGQPNEKLFF. CDR3 DNA sequence: TGTGCCAGCAGCAATCCGGGACAGCCTAATGAAAAACTGTTTTTT. The full variable domain, its missing parts supplied by reference TRBV7-8 and TRBJ1-4, is GAGVSQSPRYKVAKRGQDVALRCDPISGHVSLFWYQQALGQGPEFLTYFQNEAQLDKSGLPSDRFFAERPEGSVSTLKIQRTQQEDSAVYLCASSNPGQPNEKLFFGSGTQLSVL.

A few counts support this clone. This rearrangement joins TRBV29-1 to TRBJ1-4, with D unresolved. The CDR3 is 12 residues long. Per germline, CDR1 SQVTM and CDR2 ANQGSEA. Deletions cut 3 bases from V and 6 bases from J, with 8 bases between. CDR3 region: CSVEGTYEKLFF. The DNA of the CDR3 is TGCAGCGTTGAGGGCACGTATGAAAAACTGTTTTTT.

The rearrangement uses TRBV19 and TRBJ1-2; D is undetermined. The germline CDR1 and CDR2 sequences are LNHDA and SQIVND (reference sequence). This CDR3 spans 16 amino acids. Between the trimmed V and J ends, which lost 1 base and 0 bases, there was a span of 12 bases. The DNA for the CDR3 is TGTGCCAGTAGTATAGGATTGGGATTAGCTAACTATGGCTACACCTTC. It specifies CASSIGLGLANYGYTF. Complete variable domain (other parts from reference TRBV19 and TRBJ1-2): DGGITQSPKYLFRKEGQNVTLSCEQNLNHDAMYWYRQDPGQGLRLIYYSQIVNDFQKGDIAEGYSVSREKKESFPLTVTSAQKNPTAFYLCASSIGLGLANYGYTFGSGTRLTVV.

This chain links TRBV5-1 with TRBJ1-5; 10 bases map to TRBD1. The germline V gene has CDR1 SGHRS and CDR2 YFSETQ. V lost 4 bases to trimming and J lost 6 bases; unmatched junction nucleotides: 7. This CDR3 is built from 15 residues. For the CDR3, the DNA is TGCGCCAGCAGCGTTTGGACAGGGGGTGGTCAGCCCCAGCATTTT. It translates to CASSVWTGGGQPQHF. Full variable domain (outside the CDR3, taken from reference TRBV5-1 and TRBJ1-5): KAGVTQTPRYLIKTRGQQVTLSCSPISGHRSVSWYQQTPGQGLQFLFEYFSETQRNKGNFPGRFSGRQFSNSRSEMNVSTLELGDSALYLCASSVWTGGGQPQHFGDGTRLSIL.